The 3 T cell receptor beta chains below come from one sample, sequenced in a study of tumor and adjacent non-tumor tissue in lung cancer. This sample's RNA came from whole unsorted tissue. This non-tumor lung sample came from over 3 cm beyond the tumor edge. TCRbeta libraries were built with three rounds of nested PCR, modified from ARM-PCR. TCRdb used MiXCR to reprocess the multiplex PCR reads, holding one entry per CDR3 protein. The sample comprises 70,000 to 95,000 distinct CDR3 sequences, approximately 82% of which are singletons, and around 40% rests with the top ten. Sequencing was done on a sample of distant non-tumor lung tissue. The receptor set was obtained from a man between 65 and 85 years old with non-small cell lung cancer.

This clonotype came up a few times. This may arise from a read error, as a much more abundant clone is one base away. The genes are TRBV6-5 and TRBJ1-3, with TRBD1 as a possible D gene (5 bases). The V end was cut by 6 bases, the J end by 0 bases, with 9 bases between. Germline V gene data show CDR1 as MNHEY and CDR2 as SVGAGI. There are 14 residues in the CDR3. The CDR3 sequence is CASRQGSSGNTIYF. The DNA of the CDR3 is TGTGCCAGCAGGCAGGGATCCTCTGGAAACACCATATATTTT.

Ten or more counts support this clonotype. CDR3 coding DNA: TGTGCCAGCAGGCGGGGGGCGCAAGAGACCCAGTACTTC. Translation gives CASRRGAQETQYF. The chain is built from TRBV6-2 or TRBV6-3 and TRBJ2-5; 8 positions match TRBD2. CDR3 length: 13 residues. V was clipped by 6 bases and J by 2 bases; unmatched bases: 2. Germline V CDR1 and CDR2: MNHEY, SVGEGT.

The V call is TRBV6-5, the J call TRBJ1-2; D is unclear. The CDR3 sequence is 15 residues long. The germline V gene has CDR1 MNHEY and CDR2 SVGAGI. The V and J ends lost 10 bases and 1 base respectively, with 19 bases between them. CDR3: CATVEVLRFNYGYTF. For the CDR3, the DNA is TGTGCCACCGTGGAGGTCCTAAGGTTTAACTATGGCTACACCTTC.